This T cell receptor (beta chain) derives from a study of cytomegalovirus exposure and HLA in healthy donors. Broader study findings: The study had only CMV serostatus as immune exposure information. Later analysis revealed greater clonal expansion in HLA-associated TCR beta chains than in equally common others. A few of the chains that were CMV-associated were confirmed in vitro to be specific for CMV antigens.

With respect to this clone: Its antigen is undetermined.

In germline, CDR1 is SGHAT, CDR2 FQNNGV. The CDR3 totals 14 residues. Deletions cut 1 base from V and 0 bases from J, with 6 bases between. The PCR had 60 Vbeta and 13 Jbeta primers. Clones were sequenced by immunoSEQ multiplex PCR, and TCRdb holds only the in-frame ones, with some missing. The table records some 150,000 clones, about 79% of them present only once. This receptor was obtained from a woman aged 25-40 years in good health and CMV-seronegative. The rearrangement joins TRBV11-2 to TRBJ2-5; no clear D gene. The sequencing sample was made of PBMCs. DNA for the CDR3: TGTGCCAGCAGCTTAGGGCCGTACCAAGAGACCCAGTACTTC. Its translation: CASSLGPYQETQYF.